The clone carrying this TCR beta chain is a singleton in its sample. Antigen: not known. It was with 60 Vbeta and 13 Jbeta primers that the PCR ran. Only in-frame clones appear in the TCRdb table, and some are missing; sequencing was by immunoSEQ multiplex PCR. Altogether about 190,000 clones are present, around 82% being singletons, with the ten largest covering over 1.5%. These data come from a study of cytomegalovirus exposure and HLA in healthy donors. Broader study findings: For presence/absence analyses, sequencing depth was assumed to be roughly uniform across donors. Researchers left out some V segments, among them TRBV6-2 and TRBV6-3, as indistinguishable. Most sequenced TCRs were rare (though some public TCRs occurred in many donors).

The V end lost 3 bases, the J end lost 8 bases, and 14 bases lay between the germline ends. CDR1 SGHRS and CDR2 YFSETQ come from the germline V gene. The CDR3 is 13 residues long. This sequence was found in a man in his forties in good health and CMV-seropositive. Sequenced material: PBMCs. This chain links TRBV5-1 with TRBJ1-2; D not certain. The CDR3: CASSWMGPEGYTF. For the CDR3, the DNA is TGCGCCAGCAGCTGGATGGGCCCTGAGGGCTACACCTTC.